This T cell receptor (beta chain) was identified during a study of T cell clonality in common variable immunodeficiency. This clone was observed many times. The CDR3 extends 3 residues past the end of the read, so its final part is completed from the germline J gene. This CDR3 contains 15 residues. Germline CDR1 reads SGDLS; CDR2 reads YYNGEE. Deletions cut 0 bases from V and 6 bases from J, with 15 bases between. The assay was immunoSEQ multiplex PCR, and TCRdb's table has in-frame clones only and misses some. The table lists roughly 60,000 clones, with no singletons. The chain links TRBV9 to TRBJ2-5, with D maybe TRBD2 (6 bases). The TCR comes from a person between 18 and 75 years old in good health. The sequenced sample was peripheral blood mononuclear cells. CDR3: CASSVGASALQTQYF. CDR3 DNA, as far as it was read: TGTGCCAGCAGCGTAGGGGCTAGCGCGCTGCAGACC.